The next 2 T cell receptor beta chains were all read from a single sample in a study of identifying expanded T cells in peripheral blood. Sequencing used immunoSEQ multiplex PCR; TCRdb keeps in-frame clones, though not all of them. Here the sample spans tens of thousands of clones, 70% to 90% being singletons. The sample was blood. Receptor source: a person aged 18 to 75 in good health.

The CDR3 bases are TGTGCCATCAGGACCACAGATACGCAGTATTTT. It codes for CAIRTTDTQYF. The chain combines TRBV10-3 with TRBJ2-3; D remains unclear. Germline loops: CDR1 ENHRY, CDR2 SYGVKD. V was trimmed by 6 bases and J by 2 bases, leaving 3 bases between them. The CDR3 covers 11 residues.

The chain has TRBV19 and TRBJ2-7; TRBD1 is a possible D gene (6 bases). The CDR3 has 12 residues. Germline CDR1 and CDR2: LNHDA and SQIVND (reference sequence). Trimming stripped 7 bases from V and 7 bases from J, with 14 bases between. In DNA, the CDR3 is TGTGCCAGTAACAACCCCGGGACAGAGCAGTACTTC. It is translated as CASNNPGTEQYF.